The T cell receptor (beta chain) described here comes from a study of T-cell reconstitution after alpha-beta-depleted transplantation in children. Library preparation (for TCRbeta) was performed with unique molecular identifiers. TCRdb itself ran the PCR reads through MiXCR, one entry per CDR3 protein. Of some 490,000 distinct CDR3 sequences in the sample, around 12% were seen once. The CDR3 runs to 12 residues. From germline, CDR1 is SQVTM and CDR2 ANQGSEA. Trimming shortened V by 3 bases and J by 6 bases, and 8 bases separated the two germline ends. This clonotype was picked up many times. Sequences were derived from PBMCs from the stem cell graft donor, sampled from the stem cell graft. The rearrangement links TRBV29-1 to TRBJ2-2; D gene uncertain. The receptor was isolated from a human donor who donated a stem cell graft to a child with combined immunodeficiency. This chain's CDR3 is CSVEWGSGELFF. CDR3 nucleotide sequence: TGCAGCGTTGAGTGGGGTTCCGGGGAGCTGTTTTTT.